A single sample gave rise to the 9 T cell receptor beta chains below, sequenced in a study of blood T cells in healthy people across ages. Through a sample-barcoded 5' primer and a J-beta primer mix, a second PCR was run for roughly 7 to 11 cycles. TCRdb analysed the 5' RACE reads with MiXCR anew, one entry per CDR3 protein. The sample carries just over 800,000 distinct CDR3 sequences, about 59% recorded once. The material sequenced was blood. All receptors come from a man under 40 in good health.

CDR3 region: CASGDPVWGRNYGYTF. Written as DNA, the CDR3 is TGTGCCAGCGGCGATCCTGTCTGGGGGCGAAACTATGGCTACACCTTC. V usage is TRBV2 and J usage is TRBJ1-2; TRBD1 might be the D (6 bases). Germline V gene sequence: CDR1 SNHLY, CDR2 FYNNEI. Trimming took off 8 bases at V and 2 bases at J, with 21 bases between the two ends. This CDR3 is 16 amino acids long.

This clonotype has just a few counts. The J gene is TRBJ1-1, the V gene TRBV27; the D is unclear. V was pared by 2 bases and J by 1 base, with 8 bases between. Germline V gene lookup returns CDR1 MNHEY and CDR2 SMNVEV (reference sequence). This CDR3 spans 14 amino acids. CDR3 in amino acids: CASSLGLENTEAFF. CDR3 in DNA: TGTGCCAGCAGTTTAGGGCTAGAGAACACTGAAGCTTTCTTT.

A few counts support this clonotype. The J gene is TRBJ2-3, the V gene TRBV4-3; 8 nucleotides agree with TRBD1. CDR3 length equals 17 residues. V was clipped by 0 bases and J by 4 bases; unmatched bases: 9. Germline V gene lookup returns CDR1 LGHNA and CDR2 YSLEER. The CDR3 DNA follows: TGCGCCAGCAGCCAAGATCTAGGCAGGGGGCGCGCAGATACGCAGTATTTT. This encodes CASSQDLGRGRADTQYF.

CDR3 in DNA: TGTGCCAGCAGTTACGCCCCTGAACTAGCGGGGAGGTCCTACGAGCAGTACTTC. It translates to CASSYAPELAGRSYEQYF. The genes are TRBV6-5 and TRBJ2-7; 10 bases are a match to TRBD2. Germline lookup yields CDR1 MNHEY and CDR2 SVGAGI. V gave up 2 bases and J gave up 1 base; unmatched junction bases: 11. The CDR3 loop spans 18 amino acids.

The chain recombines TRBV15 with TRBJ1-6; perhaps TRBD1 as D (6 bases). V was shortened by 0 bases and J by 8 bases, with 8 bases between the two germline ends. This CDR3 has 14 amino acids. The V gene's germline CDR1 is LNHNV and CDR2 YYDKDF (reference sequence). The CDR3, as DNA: TGTGCCACCAGCAGAGAACAGGGCCATTCACCCCTCCACTTT. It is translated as CATSREQGHSPLHF.

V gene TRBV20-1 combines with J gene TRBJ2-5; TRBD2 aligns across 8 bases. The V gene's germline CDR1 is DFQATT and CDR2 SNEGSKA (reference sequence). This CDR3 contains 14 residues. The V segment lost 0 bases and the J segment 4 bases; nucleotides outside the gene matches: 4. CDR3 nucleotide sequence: TGCAGTGCTAGAGACGGGGGGGCGGGAGAGACCCAGTACTTC. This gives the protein CSARDGGAGETQYF.

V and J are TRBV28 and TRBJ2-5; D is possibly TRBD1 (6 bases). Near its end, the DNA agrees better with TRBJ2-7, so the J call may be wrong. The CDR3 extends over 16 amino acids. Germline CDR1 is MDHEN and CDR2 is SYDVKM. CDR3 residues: CASGGPAGLPRYEQYF. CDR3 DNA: TGTGCCAGCGGGGGCCCCGCCGGGCTACCCCGCTACGAGCAGTACTTC.

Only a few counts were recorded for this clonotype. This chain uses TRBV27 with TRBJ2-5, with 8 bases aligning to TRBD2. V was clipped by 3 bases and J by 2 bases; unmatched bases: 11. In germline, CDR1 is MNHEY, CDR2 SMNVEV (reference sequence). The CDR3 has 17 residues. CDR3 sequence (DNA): TGTGCCAGCAGTTTCCCTCTCATCGGGGGGGTGCAAGAGACCCAGTACTTC. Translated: CASSFPLIGGVQETQYF.

The CDR3 loop is CASSYGGGPVSYNEQFF. The CDR3 nucleotides read TGTGCCAGCAGCTACGGGGGGGGGCCGGTCTCCTACAATGAGCAGTTCTTC. The chain couples TRBV7-3 to TRBJ2-1; 8 bases line up with TRBD2. Looked up from germline, CDR1 is SGHTA and CDR2 is FQGTGA. The CDR3 is made up of 17 amino acids. The ends lost 4 bases at V and 0 bases at J; junction bases unmatched: 8.